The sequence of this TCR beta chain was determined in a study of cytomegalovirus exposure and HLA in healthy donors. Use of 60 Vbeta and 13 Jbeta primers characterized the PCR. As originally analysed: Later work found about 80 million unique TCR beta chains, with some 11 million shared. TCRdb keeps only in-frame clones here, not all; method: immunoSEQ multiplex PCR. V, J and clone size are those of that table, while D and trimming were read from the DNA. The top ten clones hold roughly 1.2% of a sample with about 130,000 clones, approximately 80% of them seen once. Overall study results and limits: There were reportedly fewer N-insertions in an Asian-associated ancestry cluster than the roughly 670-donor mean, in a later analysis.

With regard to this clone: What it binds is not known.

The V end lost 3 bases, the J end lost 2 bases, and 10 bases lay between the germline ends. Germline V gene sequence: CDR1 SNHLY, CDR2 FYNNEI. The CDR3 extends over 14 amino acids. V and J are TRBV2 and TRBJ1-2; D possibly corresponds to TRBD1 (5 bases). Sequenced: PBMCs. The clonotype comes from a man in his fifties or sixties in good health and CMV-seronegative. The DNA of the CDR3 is TGTGCCAGCAGTGAGGACACCACCAACTATGGCTACACCTTC. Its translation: CASSEDTTNYGYTF.